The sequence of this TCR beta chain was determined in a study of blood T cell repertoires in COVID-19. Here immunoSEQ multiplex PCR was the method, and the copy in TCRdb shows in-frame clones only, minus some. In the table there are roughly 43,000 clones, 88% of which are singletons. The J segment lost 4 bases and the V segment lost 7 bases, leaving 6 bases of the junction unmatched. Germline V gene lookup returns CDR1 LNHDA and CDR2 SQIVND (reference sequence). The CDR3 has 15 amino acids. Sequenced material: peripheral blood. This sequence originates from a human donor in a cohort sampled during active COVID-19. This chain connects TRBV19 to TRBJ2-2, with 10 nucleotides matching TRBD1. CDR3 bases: TGTGCCAGTACCTCGACAGGGGGCATCACCGGGGAGCTGTTTTTT. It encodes CASTSTGGITGELFF.